This entry describes one TCR beta chain. The sample comes from a study of blood T cell repertoires in COVID-19. Across the whole study: T cells, B-cell-depleted T cells, or PBMCs supplied cDNA or gDNA.

Per the authors' pipeline: How many nucleated cells were present was estimated from reference gene primer amplification. TCRdb keeps only in-frame clones here, not all; method: immunoSEQ multiplex PCR. V and J calls and clone size are those listed in that table; D and trimming were worked out from the DNA. Of 200,000 to 250,000 clones listed, around 86% are singletons. V shed 2 bases and J 0 bases; nucleotides not matched to a gene: 10. CDR1 and CDR2 (germline): GTSNPN, SVGIG (reference sequence). The CDR3 sequence is 17 residues long. Seattle-derived patients entered the study during active infection and were followed longitudinally.

This receptor was identified in a woman aged 80 or over with COVID-19, enrolled during active disease. The chain joins TRBV30 to TRBJ1-5, with 7 bases that match TRBD1. Sequenced sample: peripheral blood. The CDR3 nucleotides read TGTGCCTGGAGTAAAGGACAGGTCTTGCATAGCAATCAGCCCCAGCATTTT. It codes for CAWSKGQVLHSNQPQHF.